This TCR beta chain is from a study of cytomegalovirus exposure and HLA in healthy donors. Note on this clone: What it recognizes is unknown.

This CDR3 has 14 amino acids. CDR1 SEHNR and CDR2 FQNEAQ come from the germline V gene (reference sequence). J lost 6 bases, V lost 5 bases, and 8 bases had no gene match. Study-wide points: The majority of CMV-associated TCR beta chains were reported as apparently HLA-restricted in a later analysis. Sequencing depth across donors, presence/absence analyses assumed, was roughly uniform.

PCR involved 60 Vbeta and 13 Jbeta primers. Sequenced by immunoSEQ multiplex PCR; TCRdb stores in-frame clones only, minus some. The sample carries some 190,000 clones, 79% recorded once. Sequencing was done on a sample of PBMCs. This chain connects TRBV7-9 to TRBJ1-2, with 8 positions matching TRBD1. The clonotype was recovered from a woman aged 50 to 65 in good health and CMV-seronegative. The CDR3: CASSARTGLNGYTF. The CDR3 region has the DNA TGTGCCAGCAGCGCAAGGACAGGGCTGAATGGCTACACCTTC.